Listed below are T cell receptor beta chains from one sample, sequenced in a study of T-cell reconstitution after alpha-beta-depleted transplantation in children. TCRdb re-called the PCR reads with MiXCR, one entry per CDR3 protein. The sample contains around 960,000 distinct CDR3 sequences, about 31% of which appear only once. Here the sequenced sample was PBMCs, mostly from graft donor cells, taken 360 days after TCRalphabeta/CD19-depleted stem cell transplant. Receptors were obtained from a boy younger than two who had a stem cell transplant for SCID, so the T cells may come from the graft donor. Each CDR3 is given with its conserved first and last residue. The D gene is left open where the match is weak. Clone size is not always given. Where it is, it says once, few, many or a class for expanded clones.

>TRBJ2-1|TRBV20-1|-|TRBD2
CSARDFKGLAGDLNEQFF
TGCAGTGCTAGAGATTTTAAAGGACTAGCGGGGGACTTGAATGAGCAGTTCTTC
>TRBJ2-1|TRBV12-3/TRBV12-4|-|-
CASSPRVRARYNEQFF
TGTGCCAGCAGTCCCCGCGTGAGGGCCAGATACAATGAGCAGTTCTTC
>TRBJ1-4|TRBV6-1|-|TRBD1
CASRQGARHEKLFF
TGTGCCAGCAGGCAGGGGGCGCGACACGAAAAACTGTTTTTT
>TRBJ2-3|TRBV12-3/TRBV12-4|few|TRBD2
CASSLVLLLTSGDTDTQYF
TGTGCCAGCAGTTTAGTCCTTTTGTTGACTAGCGGGGACACGGATACGCAGTATTTT
>TRBJ2-7|TRBV9|few|-
CASSAGDNYEQYF
TGTGCCAGCAGCGCAGGGGACAACTACGAGCAGTACTTC
>TRBJ1-5|TRBV2|many|-
CASSVEPLSIQPQHF
TGTGCCAGCAGTGTGGAACCTTTGAGCATTCAGCCCCAGCATTTT
>TRBJ2-1|TRBV12-3/TRBV12-4|-|-
CASSFSGSGDAEQFF
TGTGCCAGCAGTTTCTCCGGGAGTGGGGACGCTGAGCAGTTCTTC
>TRBJ2-7|TRBV18|-|TRBD1
CASSEQGFSYEQYF
TGTGCCAGCTCAGAACAGGGGTTCTCCTACGAGCAGTACTTC
>TRBJ1-6|TRBV6-5|-|-
CASSYNQRSSLRNSPLHF
TGTGCCAGCAGTTACAACCAACGGAGCTCCTTACGGAATTCACCCCTCCACTTT
>TRBJ2-1|TRBV7-9|-|TRBD1
CASSSLQGASYNEQFF
TGTGCCAGCAGCTCCTTACAGGGGGCTTCCTACAATGAGCAGTTCTTC
>TRBJ2-4|TRBV5-1|-|-
CASSLDWRRGIQYF
TGCGCCAGCAGCTTGGACTGGCGCCGAGGCATTCAGTACTTC
>TRBJ2-3|TRBV20-1|few|-
CSATSGSTDTQYF
TGCAGTGCTACGAGCGGTAGCACAGATACGCAGTATTTT
>TRBJ2-5|TRBV20-1|few|TRBD2
CSGASGGWQETQYF
TGCAGTGGGGCTAGCGGGGGCTGGCAAGAGACCCAGTACTTC
>TRBJ1-5|TRBV6-2/TRBV6-3|few|-
CASSFQQGYQPQHF
TGTGCCAGCAGTTTTCAGCAGGGGTATCAGCCCCAGCATTTT
>TRBJ2-7|TRBV12-3/TRBV12-4|many|TRBD1
CASSPTGVPLHEQYF
TGTGCCAGCAGCCCCACAGGGGTTCCACTCCACGAGCAGTACTTC
>TRBJ2-1|TRBV7-8|-|-
CASSLVLTRTNEQFF
TGTGCCAGCAGCTTAGTCCTAACTAGGACCAATGAGCAGTTCTTC
>TRBJ2-7|TRBV5-1|-|-
CASSEDVQLYEQYF
TGCGCCAGCAGCGAGGACGTCCAACTCTACGAGCAGTACTTC
>TRBJ2-3|TRBV15|-|TRBD2
CATSRRTSGSRTDTQYF
TGTGCCACCAGCAGGCGGACTAGCGGTAGTCGCACAGATACGCAGTATTTT